This T cell receptor beta chain derives from a study of blood T cell repertoires in COVID-19. TCRdb keeps only in-frame clones here, not all; method: immunoSEQ multiplex PCR. The table lists 300,000 to 350,000 clones, 80% to 90% of them singletons. Germline values: CDR1 KGHDR, CDR2 SFDVKD. Losses at the gene ends were 5 bases for V and 9 bases for J; bases not matched to a gene: 9. This CDR3 comprises 15 residues. The TCR was taken from a woman aged 40 to 50 with acute COVID-19. Source material: PBMCs or T cells enriched from blood (not recorded which). V usage is TRBV24-1 and J usage is TRBJ2-1; 10 bases fit TRBD2. In DNA, the CDR3 is TGTGCCACCAGTGGCGAGCGGGAGGGCTCTTTTGAGCAGTTCTTC. Amino acids: CATSGEREGSFEQFF.